Shown below are 25 T cell receptor beta chains from a single sample sequenced in a study of tumor-infiltrating lymphocytes in oesophageal squamous cell carcinoma. Each CDR3 protein gets one entry after TCRdb re-called the PCR reads with MiXCR. The table lists about 24,000 distinct CDR3 sequences, 38% of them singletons. The sequencing sample was made of esophageal tumor tissue. The origin of the receptors is a male donor with esophageal squamous cell carcinoma.

This clonotype has at least ten counts. This rearrangement joins TRBV11-2 to TRBJ2-7, with TRBD2 matching over 8 bases. The CDR3 runs 13 residues. Trimming cost V 5 bases and J 2 bases; bases outside gene matches: 2. Looked up from germline, CDR1 is SGHAT and CDR2 is FQNNGV. CDR3 sequence (DNA): TGTGCCAGCAGCGCACTAGCGGCCTACGAGCAGTACTTC. Protein sequence: CASSALAAYEQYF. The variable domain in full, completed from reference TRBV11-2 and TRBJ2-7, reads EAGVAQSPRYKIIEKRQSVAFWCNPISGHATLYWYQQILGQGPKLLIQFQNNGVVDDSQLPKDRFSAERLKGVDSTLKIQPAKLEDSAVYLCASSALAAYEQYFGPGTRLTVT.

This clonotype appeared many times. The CDR3 coding sequence is TGCGCCAGCAGCACAGCCCTCAGGGACGAGCAGTACTTC. Translating it yields CASSTALRDEQYF. The chain couples TRBV5-1 to TRBJ2-1, with D perhaps TRBD1 (5 bases). The J call is uncertain, as TRBJ2-7 better fits the DNA end. Germline loops: CDR1 SGHRS, CDR2 YFSETQ. This CDR3 spans 13 amino acids.

With regard to this clonotype: The conserved closing phenylalanine or tryptophan is absent in this CDR3, likely reflecting a read error. No DNA is shown, since the ends of the CDR3 on it are uncertain; the CDR3 is the one TCRdb lists. This chain links TRBV4-2 with TRBJ2-7; the DNA was not compared with TRBD1, the D call given in the table. Termini included, the CDR3 measures 16 amino acids. From germline, CDR1 is LGHNA and CDR2 YNFKEQ. The CDR3 is CASSRGQGDSPLHFGN.

The chain links TRBV18 to TRBJ2-5; 10 bases map to TRBD2. The CDR3 loop spans 16 amino acids. V shed 0 bases, J shed 1 base, and the junction held 2 bases outside the gene matches. Looked up from germline, CDR1 is KGHSH and CDR2 is LQKENI. CDR3 amino acids: CASSPPSSGGQETQYF. DNA of the CDR3: TGTGCCAGCTCACCACCGTCTAGCGGGGGCCAAGAGACCCAGTACTTC. Full variable domain (missing parts from reference TRBV18 and TRBJ2-5): NAGVMQNPRHLVRRRGQEARLRCSPMKGHSHVYWYRQLPEEGLKFMVYLQKENIIDESGMPKERFSAEFPKEGPSILRIQQVVRGDSAAYFCASSPPSSGGQETQYFGPGTRLLVL.

The gene calls are TRBV11-1 and TRBJ2-1; D is perhaps TRBD2 (6 bases). Trimming took 5 bases from V and 1 from J, leaving 15 bases between them. This CDR3 has 16 amino acids. CDR1 and CDR2 from the germline V gene are SGHAT and FQDESV (reference sequence). In DNA form, the CDR3 reads TGTGCCAGCAGCCTACTGGGCGGGGTGTCCTACAATGAGCAGTTCTTC. Translation: CASSLLGGVSYNEQFF.

The chain links TRBV7-6 to TRBJ2-5; TRBD1 matches 8 bases. The J call may be incorrect, as the DNA end agrees better with TRBJ2-7. Germline V gives CDR1 SGHVS, CDR2 FNYEAQ. The CDR3 has 11 residues. CDR3 nucleotides: TGTGCCAGCAGCACAGGGGGCGAGCAGTACTTC. It yields the protein CASSTGGEQYF.

V gene TRBV11-2 combines with J gene TRBJ2-5; the D is unclear. V was cut by 5 bases and J by 0 bases, with 4 bases left in between. The CDR3 runs 12 residues. Germline values: CDR1 SGHAT, CDR2 FQNNGV. The CDR3 reads CASSPDQETQYF. In DNA form, the CDR3 reads TGTGCCAGCAGCCCAGACCAAGAGACCCAGTACTTC.

With respect to this clonotype: One junction end disagrees with the germline gene, perhaps due to a read error. CDR3 loop: CASSLLAGGLNEQYF. The CDR3 nucleotides read TGTGCTAGCAGCTTATTAGCGGGGGGCCTAAATGAGCAGTACTTC. The V call is TRBV7-6, the J call TRBJ2-7; TRBD2 aligns across 10 bases. CDR3 length: 15 residues. In germline, CDR1 is SGHVS, CDR2 FNYEAQ.

This clonotype occurred many times. The chain links TRBV7-2 to TRBJ2-3; the D is unclear. The CDR3 runs 12 residues. The V gene's germline CDR1 is SGHTA and CDR2 FQGNSA. The V end lost 1 base, the J end lost 4 bases, and 3 bases lay between the germline ends. The CDR3 here is CASSLGADTQYF. In nucleotides, the CDR3 is TGTGCCAGCAGCTTAGGAGCAGATACGCAGTATTTT.

This clonotype came up many times. A much bigger clone sits one base away, suggesting this may be a read error. The chain is built from TRBV7-9 and TRBJ2-1; D is possibly TRBD2 (5 bases). The closer fit of TRBJ2-7 to the DNA end suggests the J call may be wrong. The CDR3 covers 18 residues. Per germline, CDR1 SEHNR and CDR2 FQNEAQ (reference sequence). For the CDR3, the DNA is TGTGCCAGCAGCTCGCTAGCTTATAGCAGAAGCTCCTACAATGAGCAGTACTTC. Protein product: CASSSLAYSRSSYNEQYF.

This clonotype was detected ten times or more. The junction shows a germline mismatch at one end, possibly a read error. CDR3 sequence (DNA): TGTGCCAGCAGCTTAGCGGTCGGCTTC. It codes for CASSLAVGF. The rearrangement links TRBV7-2 to TRBJ2-6; D is ambiguous. Germline CDR1 reads SGHTA; CDR2 reads FQGNSA. CDR3 length: 9 amino acids.

The rearrangement uses TRBV7-6 and TRBJ2-4, with D possibly being TRBD2 (5 bases). V lost 1 base and J 13 bases, leaving 11 bases between the germline ends. The V gene's germline CDR1 is SGHVS and CDR2 FNYEAQ. The CDR3 runs to 12 residues. DNA for the CDR3: TGTGCCAGCAGCTTAGGTTACTGGGAGCAGTACTTC. This sequence encodes CASSLGYWEQYF.

The chain has TRBV11-1 and TRBJ2-5; D is ambiguous. The V gene's germline CDR1 is SGHAT and CDR2 FQDESV (reference sequence). Trimming pared 5 bases from V and 2 bases from J, leaving 9 bases between. This CDR3 has 13 amino acids. The DNA of the CDR3 is TGTGCCAGCAGCGTAGGATTTCAAGAGACCCAGTACTTC. This encodes CASSVGFQETQYF.

As regards this clonotype: Since the CDR3 does not end with the conserved phenylalanine or tryptophan, this likely comes from a read error. The limits of the CDR3 on the DNA are not certain, so only TCRdb's listed CDR3 is given. This rearrangement joins TRBV7-6 to TRBJ2-1; TRBD2 is the table's D call, not checked against the DNA. Germline assignment: CDR1 SGHVS and CDR2 FNYEAQ. The CDR3 length equals 15 residues, ends included. The CDR3 region is CASSLDVPYGYTFGS.

This clonotype was observed at least ten times. The rearrangement joins TRBV28 to TRBJ2-7; possible D gene TRBD2, 5 bases. Germline values: CDR1 MDHEN, CDR2 SYDVKM. CDR3 length equals 14 residues. V was pared by 3 bases and J by 0 bases, with 9 bases between. This CDR3 is CASSLTGSSYEQYF. The CDR3, as DNA: TGTGCCAGCAGTTTGACTGGGAGCTCCTACGAGCAGTACTTC. The full variable domain, in which reference TRBV28 and TRBJ2-7 provide the parts outside the CDR3, is DVKVTQSSRYLVKRTGEKVFLECVQDMDHENMFWYRQDPGLGLRLIYFSYDVKMKEKGDIPEGYSVSREKKERFSLILESASTNQTSMYLCASSLTGSSYEQYFGPGTRLTVT.

This clonotype was counted at least ten times. This rearrangement joins TRBV12-3 or TRBV12-4 to TRBJ1-3, with D possibly being TRBD1 (5 bases). This CDR3 has 16 amino acids. The V and J ends lost 0 bases and 5 bases respectively, with 14 bases between them. The CDR3 region has the DNA TGTGCCAGCAGTTTAGCCTACCAGGGATTCCGAAACACCATATATTTT. Protein sequence: CASSLAYQGFRNTIYF.

This clonotype was seen many times. The CDR3 DNA follows: TGTGCCAGCAGTGGCGGCAGGGAAGACAAAAACATTCAGTACTTC. Translated, it gives CASSGGREDKNIQYF. The chain employs TRBV6-4 and TRBJ2-4, with D tentatively TRBD1 (5 bases). V lost 4 bases, J lost 3 bases, and 13 bases lay in between. Germline CDR1 is MRHNA and CDR2 is SNTAGT. This CDR3 is 15 amino acids long.

This clonotype was detected ten times or more. The genes are TRBV18 and TRBJ2-1, with D maybe TRBD2 (5 bases). Germline loops: CDR1 KGHSH, CDR2 LQKENI. Trimming shortened V by 0 bases and J by 6 bases, and 9 bases separated the two germline ends. The CDR3 has 14 residues. The CDR3 here is CASSPPREPNEQFF. CDR3 coding DNA: TGTGCCAGCTCACCACCGAGGGAGCCCAATGAGCAGTTCTTC.

Regarding this clonotype: The CDR3 carries no conserved terminal phenylalanine or tryptophan, so it likely arises from a read error. Because the CDR3's place on the DNA is in doubt, the DNA is left out and the CDR3 is given as listed by TCRdb. The chain links TRBV6-6 to TRBJ2-3; TRBD1 is taken as the D call from the table, unchecked against the DNA. CDR1 and CDR2 (germline): MNHNY, SVGAGI (reference sequence). With termini counted, the CDR3 has 15 amino acids. CDR3 region: CASRRQAYNEQFFGP.

The sample holds many counts of this clonotype. The J gene is TRBJ1-2, the V gene TRBV28; D may be TRBD1 (5 bases). Trimming stripped 7 bases from V and 4 bases from J, with 13 bases between. Germline assignment: CDR1 MDHEN and CDR2 SYDVKM. The CDR3 contains 13 residues. The CDR3 DNA sequence: TGTGCCAGCACCTCCCCTGGGGGCTATGGCTACACCTTC. This encodes CASTSPGGYGYTF.

The V gene is TRBV11-2, the J gene TRBJ1-2; a possible D gene is TRBD1 (5 bases). This CDR3 is built from 15 residues. From germline, CDR1 is SGHAT and CDR2 FQNNGV. V was trimmed by 0 bases and J by 6 bases, leaving 14 bases between them. This CDR3 reads CASSLDQAGMDGYTF. CDR3 nucleotide sequence: TGTGCCAGCAGCTTAGATCAAGCAGGGATGGATGGCTACACCTTC.

The CDR3 reads CSVEDPRGTYNEQFF. The CDR3 bases are TGCAGCGTTGAAGATCCCAGGGGGACCTACAATGAGCAGTTCTTC. The V call is TRBV29-1, the J call TRBJ2-1; TRBD1 aligns across 7 bases. V shed 0 bases and J 2 bases; nucleotides not matched to a gene: 4. CDR1 SQVTM and CDR2 ANQGSEA come from the germline V gene. The CDR3 has 15 residues.

V and J are TRBV18 and TRBJ2-2; D unresolved. Germline V gene sequence: CDR1 KGHSH, CDR2 LQKENI. The CDR3 spans 16 residues. Trimming took 0 bases from V and 5 from J, leaving 13 bases between them. CDR3 loop: CASSPPGARTTGELFF. DNA for the CDR3: TGTGCCAGCTCACCACCAGGTGCCCGCACGACCGGGGAGCTGTTTTTT.

This clonotype was detected ten times or more. This chain uses TRBV10-1 with TRBJ2-7; 9 bases are a match to TRBD2. From germline, CDR1 is WNHNN and CDR2 SYGVQD (reference sequence). This CDR3 has 15 amino acids. V shed 0 bases and J 7 bases; nucleotides not matched to a gene: 7. DNA for the CDR3: TGCGCCAGCAGTGAGTCGGGAGCGGGAGGCAATGAGCAGTACTTC. Amino acids: CASSESGAGGNEQYF.

Ten or more counts support this clonotype. The rearrangement links TRBV7-9 to TRBJ2-3; D uncertain. With 2 bases removed from V and 2 bases from J, the gap between germline ends came to 5 bases. This CDR3 is 13 amino acids long. The germline V gene encodes CDR1 SEHNR and CDR2 FQNEAQ (reference sequence). This chain's CDR3 is CASSLSHTDTQYF. As DNA, the CDR3 is TGTGCCAGCAGCTTATCGCACACAGATACGCAGTATTTT.